This T cell receptor (beta chain) stems from a study of cytomegalovirus exposure and HLA in healthy donors. General study results and limits: In a later analysis, TCR beta V- and J-gene trimming was associated with a missense DCLRE1C variant. Later work showed greater clonal expansion in HLA-associated TCR beta chains than in equally common others. Later work found most CMV-associated TCR beta chains apparently HLA-restricted.

Donors sampled were nominally healthy, though unrecorded immune exposures were likely. J lost 4 bases, V lost 6 bases, and 8 bases had no gene match. CDR1 is MNHNY, CDR2 SVGAGI, per germline (reference sequence). This CDR3 spans 14 amino acids. PCR employed 60 Vbeta and 13 Jbeta primers. Profiling relied on immunoSEQ multiplex PCR, and the TCRdb table lists in-frame clones only, not all of them. The table records some 170,000 clones, over 60% of them present only once. Points on this clone: The target antigen is unknown.

The chain couples TRBV6-6 to TRBJ2-7; 8 bases agree with TRBD1. The sequence came from a woman under 40 in good health and CMV-seronegative. The material sequenced was PBMCs. The DNA of the CDR3 is TGTGCCAGCAGAATGGGACAGGCACTATACGAGCAGTACTTC. Amino acid sequence: CASRMGQALYEQYF.